This T cell receptor (beta chain) was recovered during a study of blood T cells in healthy people across ages. Study-wide results and limits: Higher diversity and more naive CD4+ cells were features of long-lived donors, compared to aged donors.

PBMCs were isolated at a quantity of at least 6.5 million per sample. Through a sample-barcoded 5' primer and a J-beta primer mix, a second PCR was run for roughly 6 to 12 cycles. TCRdb analysed the 5' RACE reads with MiXCR anew, one entry per CDR3 protein. The sample yields 900,000 to 950,000 distinct CDR3 sequences, 29% seen once. J lost 5 bases, V lost 4 bases, and 8 bases had no gene match. CDR1 SGHTS and CDR2 YDEGEE come from the germline V gene. The CDR3 has 16 amino acids. This clonotype was recorded many times. Antigen: not known. These same data were also listed under a study on T cells of mothers and their children. From that report: All donors were healthy and Caucasian; they were three mothers and their six children.

The chain employs TRBV5-8 and TRBJ2-5; 13 bases are shared with TRBD2. Sequenced material: blood. The clonotype was recovered from a woman between 40 and 50 years old in good health. The CDR3 sequence is CASSASLAGGPETQYF. The CDR3 DNA reads TGTGCCAGCAGCGCCTCACTAGCGGGGGGGCCGGAGACCCAGTACTTC.